Each of the 26 T cell receptor beta chains below was sequenced from the same sample in a study of blood T cell repertoires in COVID-19. The repertoire was sequenced with immunoSEQ multiplex PCR; TCRdb's copy has only in-frame clones and lacks some. The repertoire includes about 190,000 clones, 80% to 85% of them detected once, and 15% to 20% sits in the top ten. The sequenced material came from peripheral blood. These receptors all come from a human donor in a cohort sampled during active COVID-19.

CDR3 nucleotide sequence: TGTGCCAGCAGTCAACTAGCGGGGATAATCACAGATACGCAGTATTTT. As protein: CASSQLAGIITDTQYF. The rearrangement links TRBV9 to TRBJ2-3, with 10 nucleotides matching TRBD2. Trimming at V came to 5 bases and at J to 2 bases, leaving 8 bases not matched to a gene. The CDR3 sequence is 16 residues long. Germline CDR1 reads SGDLS; CDR2 reads YYNGEE.

The rearrangement uses TRBV21-1 and TRBJ1-5. TRBV21-1 corresponds to a pseudogene. The CDR3 is made up of 15 amino acids. CDR3 DNA sequence: TGTGCCAGCAGCACGAGGGCCCTGGGAGATCAGCCCCAGCATTTT. Protein sequence: CASSTRALGDQPQHF.

V gene TRBV27 combines with J gene TRBJ1-1, with unresolved D. The V gene's germline CDR1 is MNHEY and CDR2 SMNVEV (reference sequence). Trimming stripped 4 bases from V and 0 bases from J, with 9 bases between. The CDR3 is 14 amino acids. The CDR3 bases are TGTGCCAGCAGTTATGAGGGTCTGAACACTGAAGCTTTCTTT. It specifies CASSYEGLNTEAFF.

As to this clone: At the DNA level, this CDR3 is encoded by other sequences in the same sample as well. The chain is built from TRBV30 and TRBJ1-2, with unresolved D. The CDR3 is 11 residues long. CDR1 and CDR2 (germline): GTSNPN, SVGIG (reference sequence). Trimming cost V 0 bases and J 8 bases, with 7 bases left between them. The CDR3 bases are TGTGCCTGGAGTGTGTTGCGAGGCTACACCTTC. This translates into CAWSVLRGYTF.

The chain employs TRBV28 and TRBJ2-7, with TRBD1 as a possible D gene (6 bases). Germline V lookup: CDR1 MDHEN, CDR2 SYDVKM. The CDR3 extends over 15 amino acids. V dropped 4 bases and J dropped 2 bases, with 15 bases sitting between them. The CDR3 loop reads CASSSDRLNTYEQYF. The CDR3 DNA follows: TGTGCCAGCAGTTCTGACAGGTTGAACACCTACGAGCAGTACTTC.

V usage is TRBV6-5 and J usage is TRBJ1-5; D gene ambiguous. CDR1 and CDR2 from the germline V gene are MNHEY and SVGAGI. The CDR3 spans 13 residues. The V end lost 2 bases, the J end lost 4 bases, and 6 bases lay between the germline ends. The CDR3 region has the DNA TGTGCCAGCAGTTACGGCCGAAATCAGCCCCAGCATTTT. Its translation: CASSYGRNQPQHF.

The chain has TRBV10-3 and TRBJ2-2, with a weak D call TRBD1 (6 bases). Germline V CDR1 and CDR2: ENHRY, SYGVKD. Deletions cut 1 base from V and 5 bases from J, with 8 bases between. This CDR3 comprises 14 residues. The CDR3 DNA is TGTGCCATCAGTGAGTTACAGGGAACCGGGGAGCTGTTTTTT. Translation: CAISELQGTGELFF.

A few counts support this clone. The chain uses TRBV5-4 and TRBJ2-1, with D tentatively TRBD1 (7 bases). In germline, CDR1 is SGHNT, CDR2 YYREEE (reference sequence). This CDR3 is built from 13 residues. Between the trimmed V and J ends, which lost 1 base and 6 bases, there was a span of 8 bases. The CDR3 loop reads CASSLQGGNEQFF. The DNA of the CDR3 is TGTGCCAGCAGCTTGCAGGGGGGCAATGAGCAGTTCTTC.

The CDR3 is CASSPNPGTGEVETQYF. CDR3 DNA: TGTGCCAGCAGTCCGAATCCCGGGACAGGGGAGGTGGAGACCCAGTACTTC. V usage is TRBV6-6 and J usage is TRBJ2-5; 10 bases fit TRBD1. The trim removed 5 bases at V and 5 bases at J, leaving 14 bases unmatched. Germline CDR1 reads MNHNY; CDR2 reads SVGAGI (reference sequence). This CDR3 is 17 amino acids long.

The count of this clone is one. This rearrangement joins TRBV19 to TRBJ2-7; TRBD2 might be the D (6 bases). CDR3 length: 14 amino acids. The germline V gene encodes CDR1 LNHDA and CDR2 SQIVND (reference sequence). Trimming removed 5 bases from V and 4 bases from J, with 15 bases in between. CDR3 coding DNA: TGTGCCAGTAGTCCCGCGGGGTACGCTTACGAGCAGTACTTC. As protein: CASSPAGYAYEQYF. Full variable domain (outside the CDR3, taken from reference TRBV19 and TRBJ2-7): DGGITQSPKYLFRKEGQNVTLSCEQNLNHDAMYWYRQDPGQGLRLIYYSQIVNDFQKGDIAEGYSVSREKKESFPLTVTSAQKNPTAFYLCASSPAGYAYEQYFGPGTRLTVT.

The V call is TRBV10-3, the J call TRBJ2-2; TRBD2 matches at 7 bases. The V segment lost 0 bases and the J segment 7 bases; nucleotides outside the gene matches: 8. Looked up from germline, CDR1 is ENHRY and CDR2 is SYGVKD. The CDR3 runs to 16 residues. CDR3 coding DNA: TGTGCCATCAGTGAGTCTTCGACTAGCCAGGTCGGGGAGCTGTTTTTT. Translated, it gives CAISESSTSQVGELFF.

This clone has a handful of counts. V is TRBV6-5 and J is TRBJ1-2; D might be TRBD1 (5 bases). The CDR3 has 13 residues. V was cut by 7 bases and J by 3 bases, with 12 bases left in between. The germline CDR1 and CDR2 sequences are MNHEY and SVGAGI. CDR3 sequence: CASTGGSDYGYTF. As DNA, the CDR3 is TGTGCCAGCACGGGGGGGTCGGACTATGGCTACACCTTC.

V gene TRBV4-1 combines with J gene TRBJ2-1; tentative D call: TRBD2 (6 bases). CDR1 is MGHRA, CDR2 YSYEKL, per germline. The CDR3 totals 14 residues. Trimming removed 3 bases from V and 5 bases from J, with 11 bases in between. CDR3 sequence: CASSHPRGDNEQFF. The CDR3 nucleotides read TGCGCCAGCAGCCACCCGCGGGGTGACAATGAGCAGTTCTTC.

CDR3 residues: CAITTLPEETQYF. The CDR3, as DNA: TGTGCCATCACAACCCTACCCGAAGAGACCCAGTACTTC. This chain joins TRBV10-3 and TRBJ2-5; unclear D gene. Germline V gives CDR1 ENHRY, CDR2 SYGVKD. The CDR3 loop spans 13 amino acids. V was shortened by 7 bases and J by 3 bases, with 12 bases between the two germline ends.

The CDR3 coding sequence is TGTGCCAGCAGCCGGGGACAGGGGGCGTTTAATGAGCAGTTCTTC. It is translated as CASSRGQGAFNEQFF. The chain employs TRBV9 and TRBJ2-1, with TRBD1 identical over 12 bases. J was trimmed by 7 bases and V by 4 bases; bases with no gene match: 6. Germline assignment: CDR1 SGDLS and CDR2 YYNGEE. The CDR3 is made up of 15 amino acids.

This chain connects TRBV6-6 to TRBJ1-5; 10 positions match TRBD1. Losses at the gene ends were 6 bases for V and 3 bases for J; bases not matched to a gene: 8. The CDR3 consists of 16 residues. Germline CDR1 is MNHNY and CDR2 is SVGAGI (reference sequence). In DNA form, the CDR3 reads TGTGCCAGCAGCGCCGCCGGGACAGGGGACAATCAGCCCCAGCATTTT. Encoded protein: CASSAAGTGDNQPQHF.

This chain links TRBV5-1 with TRBJ2-2; 9 bases are a match to TRBD2. The CDR3 covers 18 residues. The V segment lost 0 bases and the J segment 5 bases; nucleotides outside the gene matches: 11. Germline CDR1 is SGHRS and CDR2 is YFSETQ. CDR3 protein: CASSLDSRGGFWTGELFF. The CDR3 bases are TGCGCCAGCAGCTTGGACTCGCGGGGGGGCTTCTGGACCGGGGAGCTGTTTTTT.

This chain joins TRBV19 and TRBJ2-5, with TRBD2 matching over 8 bases. Per the germline V gene, CDR1 is LNHDA and CDR2 is SQIVND (reference sequence). This CDR3 contains 16 residues. The ends lost 6 bases at V and 5 bases at J; junction bases unmatched: 14. The CDR3 DNA reads as TGTGCCAGTAGCACAACGGGTCTAGCGGGTAGCGAGACCCAGTACTTC. Amino acids: CASSTTGLAGSETQYF.

This chain uses TRBV30 with TRBJ2-5, with a tentative D call TRBD1 (5 bases). The CDR3 runs to 16 residues. Per germline, CDR1 GTSNPN and CDR2 SVGIG (reference sequence). V lost 2 bases, J lost 4 bases, and 20 bases lay in between. The CDR3 bases are TGTGCCTGGAGTCTGCCACTAAGGGGATTGGGAGAGACCCAGTACTTC. Translated, it gives CAWSLPLRGLGETQYF.

CDR3 sequence: CASSQDWGRDLNGELFF. The DNA of the CDR3 is TGTGCCAGCAGCCAAGATTGGGGGCGAGATCTTAACGGGGAGCTGTTTTTT. The chain employs TRBV3-1 (or the pseudogene TRBV3-2) and TRBJ2-2, with D possibly TRBD1 on 6 matching bases. V was cut by 0 bases and J by 7 bases, with 18 bases left in between. CDR1 and CDR2 from the germline V gene are LGHDT and YNNKEL (reference sequence). The CDR3 has 17 amino acids.

This chain links TRBV6-5 with TRBJ2-7, with 9 nucleotides matching TRBD1. This CDR3 is built from 14 residues. The J segment lost 3 bases and the V segment lost 7 bases, leaving 7 bases of the junction unmatched. Germline lookup yields CDR1 MNHEY and CDR2 SVGAGI. The CDR3 coding sequence is TGTGCCAGCAACTACAGGGGGCTCCACTACGAGCAGTACGTC. It is translated as CASNYRGLHYEQYV.

This clone was seen only once. This chain joins TRBV15 and TRBJ1-1, with D unresolved. Germline CDR1 LNHNV, CDR2 YYDKDF (reference sequence). The CDR3 covers 18 residues. V was pared by 0 bases and J by 5 bases, with 22 bases between. The chain's CDR3 is CATSRDLGERLRMTEAFF. The DNA for the CDR3 is TGTGCCACCAGCAGAGATTTGGGAGAACGATTGCGAATGACTGAAGCTTTCTTT.

A remark on this clone: Other DNA sequences in the same sample also yield this CDR3. This sequence joins TRBV27 and TRBJ1-5; the D is unclear. CDR3 size: 14 residues. V lost 3 bases to trimming and J lost 7 bases, with 13 bases between them. Germline CDR1 reads MNHEY; CDR2 reads SMNVEV (reference sequence). The CDR3, as DNA: TGTGCCAGCAGTTTGTTTCGCGGCGACCAGCCCCAGCATTTT. Its protein is CASSLFRGDQPQHF.

V usage is TRBV7-6 and J usage is TRBJ2-3, with a tentative D call TRBD1 (6 bases). V was cut by 5 bases and J by 0 bases, with 12 bases left in between. CDR1 and CDR2 (germline): SGHVS, FNYEAQ. The CDR3 consists of 15 residues. The CDR3 here is CASSVRTASTDTQYF. CDR3 sequence (DNA): TGTGCCAGCAGCGTAAGGACAGCTAGCACAGATACGCAGTATTTT.

The rearrangement joins TRBV6-1 to TRBJ2-3; D not certain. Germline V gives CDR1 MNHNS, CDR2 SASEGT. V gave up 1 base and J gave up 9 bases, with 5 bases separating them. This CDR3 is built from 11 residues. The CDR3 sequence is CASSEERTQYF. The DNA for the CDR3 is TGTGCCAGCAGTGAAGAACGGACGCAGTATTTT.

In its sample, this clone was seen a few times. The chain links TRBV6-1 to TRBJ2-5; D possibly corresponds to TRBD1 (5 bases). This CDR3 spans 13 amino acids. Germline CDR1 reads MNHNS; CDR2 reads SASEGT. The V end was cut by 2 bases, the J end by 3 bases, with 7 bases between. The CDR3 here is CASSEQGKETQYF. The CDR3 DNA reads as TGTGCCAGCAGTGAACAGGGTAAAGAGACCCAGTACTTC.